This section outlines one T cell receptor beta chain sequence together with its context. Its specificity is unknown. A second about 7 to 12 cycle PCR used barcoded and J-beta primers. Each cDNA molecule received a tag from a template-switch adaptor that had 12 random nucleotides. TCRdb independently ran MiXCR on the 5' RACE reads; one entry per CDR3 protein. The sample has approximately 600,000 distinct CDR3 sequences, roughly three fifths seen once. Each individual donor underwent a draw of ten milliliters of peripheral blood. This specimen comes from a study of blood T cells in healthy people across ages. Study results and caveats: Roughly linear age-related decline in beta diversity appeared, significant by age 40. The study lacked donor CMV status, which possibly confounded expanded clonotype changes.

The CDR3 totals 14 residues. Germline V gene data show CDR1 as SGHKS and CDR2 as YYEKEE (reference sequence). V lost 7 bases to trimming and J lost 1 base; unmatched junction nucleotides: 7. J is TRBJ1-1 and V is TRBV5-5; TRBD1 matches 7 bases. The sequenced material came from blood. The TCR was taken from a man aged 60-69 years in good health. Here the CDR3 DNA reads TGTGCCAGCCTAATAGGGACAGCGAACACTGAAGCTTTCTTT. Its protein product is CASLIGTANTEAFF. The entire variable domain, with the rest obtained from reference TRBV5-5 and TRBJ1-1, is as follows: DAGVTQSPTHLIKTRGQQVTLRCSPISGHKSVSWYQQVLGQGPQFIFQYYEKEERGRGNFPDRFSARQFPNYSSELNVNALLLGDSALYLCASLIGTANTEAFFGQGTRLTVV.